This TCR beta chain was recovered during a study of cytomegalovirus exposure and HLA in healthy donors. Study-wide context: Of the donors genotyped, approximately 400 in all, about 80% fell in the Caucasian-associated ancestry cluster.

A multiplex PCR was run with 60 Vbeta primers and 13 Jbeta primers. Libraries were prepared by immunoSEQ multiplex PCR; TCRdb keeps only in-frame clonotypes and omits some of them. The table records roughly 100,000 clones, 65% to 80% of them present only once. This clone was counted once. Its antigen is undetermined. General observations from the study: Most likely, a cluster of highly shared sequence variants arose as a sequencing artifact.

CDR1 and CDR2 (germline): LGHNA, YSLEER. This CDR3 spans 16 amino acids. V lost 0 bases to trimming and J lost 0 bases, with 12 bases between them. When sampled, the donors appeared nominally healthy, though they likely had unrecorded immune exposures. Sequenced sample: PBMCs. The chain uses TRBV4-3 and TRBJ2-7, with D hard to call. The sequence derives from a male donor in good health and CMV-seropositive. The CDR3 DNA reads as TGCGCCAGCAGCCAAGAGGGCACAAGTAACTCCTACGAGCAGTACTTC. Amino acid sequence: CASSQEGTSNSYEQYF.